Included here is one T cell receptor (beta chain) sequence, with context. These data are taken from a study of identical twins. TCRdb itself ran the 5' RACE reads through MiXCR, one entry per CDR3 protein. Of 1.5 million to 2 million distinct CDR3 sequences listed, less than 35% were seen once; the top ten hold about 0.27%. The J segment lost 4 bases and the V segment lost 0 bases, leaving 8 bases of the junction unmatched. The germline V gene encodes CDR1 LGHDT and CDR2 YNNKEL (reference sequence). CDR3 length equals 17 residues. The source material was cord blood. The chain employs TRBV3-1 and TRBJ2-1; 8 bases align to TRBD2. The receptor's source is a newborn girl in good health. The CDR3 DNA reads as TGTGCCAGCAGCCAAGATCTGAGCGGGGGCTCTTACAATGAGCAGTTCTTC. It codes for CASSQDLSGGSYNEQFF.